Sample share makes the clone carrying this T cell receptor beta chain medium-sized (0.01 to 0.1%). Its antigen is still unknown. This entry is derived from a study of spatial heterogeneity in lung cancer. Overall study results and limits: It was found that expanded intratumoral alpha and beta TCR counts tracked tumor mutation counts.

The time point here: sample taken at primary tumor resection. Donation came from 70 or so patients with untreated early-stage non-small cell lung cancer. TCRs were sequenced from unsorted whole RNA of tumor, nontumor lung or PBMC. CDR3 length: 15 residues. The germline V gene encodes CDR1 SEHNR and CDR2 FQNEAQ (reference sequence). With V trimmed by 3 bases and J by 4 bases, 6 bases remained unmatched. A unique molecular identifier was carried by every single TCR cDNA molecule. One entry per CDR3 protein, called by TCRdb with MiXCR from the 5' RACE reads. The data show just under 1,100 distinct CDR3 sequences, approximately 9.9% seen once.

The V call is TRBV7-9, the J call TRBJ1-2, with TRBD1 matching 9 bases. Material: lung tumor tissue, obtained at surgery. The sequence came from a male donor with early-stage non-small cell lung cancer. In DNA, the CDR3 is TGTGCCAGCAGCTTTACAGGGGGCTCTAGCTATGGCTACACCTTC. Translation gives CASSFTGGSSYGYTF.